These 13 T cell receptor beta chains share one sample of origin, sequenced in a study of blood T cells in healthy people across ages. A second PCR, run for about 7 to 11 cycles, used a sample-barcoded 5' primer plus a J-beta primer mix. TCRdb passed the 5' RACE reads through MiXCR, listing each CDR3 protein once. The table records hundreds of thousands of distinct CDR3 sequences, over 25% of them present only once. This sample was shared with a second study, whose subject was T cells of mothers and their children.

Sequences were obtained from blood. Every receptor here comes from a boy aged 2 to 9 in good health.

This clonotype has just a few counts. This chain joins TRBV12-3 or TRBV12-4 and TRBJ2-2; TRBD1 agrees at 7 bases. V trimming: 3 bases; J trimming: 3 bases; junction bases outside the gene matches: 4. The CDR3 has 15 residues. The CDR3 loop reads CASSLGQTDTGELFF. The CDR3 DNA reads TGTGCCAGCAGTTTGGGACAGACCGACACCGGGGAGCTGTTTTTT.

This clonotype was detected a few times. The V and J genes are TRBV29-1 and TRBJ2-1; D unclear. CDR1 and CDR2 (germline): SQVTM, ANQGSEA. Trimming cost V 6 bases and J 5 bases, with 2 bases left between them. There are 9 residues in the CDR3. The CDR3 loop reads CSVDNEQFF. The DNA for the CDR3 is TGCAGCGTAGACAATGAGCAGTTCTTC.

The V call is TRBV9, the J call TRBJ2-7; 15 nucleotides line up with TRBD2. The J segment lost 6 bases and the V segment lost 4 bases, leaving 5 bases of the junction unmatched. The CDR3 spans 15 residues. The germline V gene encodes CDR1 SGDLS and CDR2 YYNGEE. The CDR3 region is CASSPLGLAGGEQYF. In DNA, the CDR3 is TGTGCCAGCAGCCCCCTGGGACTAGCGGGAGGCGAGCAGTACTTC.

This clonotype has just a few counts. The chain combines TRBV29-1 with TRBJ2-7; possibly TRBD2 for D (7 bases). This CDR3 has 15 residues. Germline CDR1 SQVTM, CDR2 ANQGSEA. Trimming removed 1 base from V and 5 bases from J, with 18 bases in between. CDR3 bases: TGCAGCGTTGAAGGGGGGGGGCTCCCAGGCGACGAGCAGTACTTC. This codes for CSVEGGGLPGDEQYF.

The gene calls are TRBV19 and TRBJ2-5; 9 nucleotides align to TRBD2. The CDR3 is made up of 15 amino acids. V shed 2 bases and J 5 bases; nucleotides not matched to a gene: 6. Germline assignment: CDR1 LNHDA and CDR2 SQIVND (reference sequence). CDR3 protein: CASSISSGIGETQYF. The CDR3 DNA reads TGTGCCAGTAGTATATCTAGCGGGATTGGGGAGACCCAGTACTTC.

This clonotype was picked up a small number of times. This sequence joins TRBV5-1 and TRBJ2-1; D unresolved. Germline V gene data show CDR1 as SGHRS and CDR2 as YFSETQ. V lost 4 bases and J 0 bases, leaving 5 bases between the germline ends. The CDR3 sequence is 13 residues long. The CDR3 nucleotides read TGCGCCAGCAGCGAGGCCTCCTACAATGAGCAGTTCTTC. Encoded protein: CASSEASYNEQFF.

The V gene is TRBV6-7, the J gene TRBJ1-3, with D uncertain. TRBV6-7 is an open reading frame, and its role is uncertain. The CDR3 sequence is 14 residues long. V was cut by 7 bases and J by 4 bases, with 14 bases left in between. The CDR3, as DNA: TGTGCCAGCACTCTTCCGGGGTCCGGAAACACCATATATTTT. Protein sequence: CASTLPGSGNTIYF.

The chain links TRBV11-2 to TRBJ2-4, with 13 bases matching TRBD2. The germline gives CDR1 SGHAT, CDR2 FQNNGV. J lost 0 bases, V lost 3 bases, and 8 bases had no gene match. The CDR3 has 19 residues. DNA of the CDR3: TGTGCCAGCAGCTTCCCCCGGACTAGCGGGGGTGAAGCCAAAAACATTCAGTACTTC. Residues: CASSFPRTSGGEAKNIQYF.

Only a few counts were recorded for this clonotype. J is TRBJ2-3 and V is TRBV6-5; 11 bases fit TRBD2. J was trimmed by 5 bases and V by 0 bases; bases with no gene match: 7. In germline, CDR1 is MNHEY, CDR2 SVGAGI. The CDR3 is 17 residues long. The CDR3 is CASSYSLSGRAKDTQYF. In nucleotides, the CDR3 is TGTGCCAGCAGTTACTCGCTTAGCGGGAGGGCCAAAGATACGCAGTATTTT.

This clonotype turned up a few times. V gene TRBV18 combines with J gene TRBJ2-7; D is unresolved. The J call is doubtful: the DNA matches TRBJ2-5 better. The CDR3 consists of 16 residues. CDR1 KGHSH and CDR2 LQKENI come from the germline V gene. The DNA for the CDR3 is TGTGCCAGCTCACCACCCGGCGGTTTCCCGGATGAGACCCAGTACTTC. Translating gives CASSPPGGFPDETQYF.

This chain uses TRBV29-1 with TRBJ2-1, with D perhaps matching TRBD1 (5 bases). V was trimmed by 6 bases and J by 5 bases, leaving 17 bases between them. Germline CDR1 and CDR2: SQVTM and ANQGSEA. The CDR3 is 14 residues long. CDR3 nucleotide sequence: TGCAGCGTCTCTCCTAGGGGTAACGACAATGAGCAGTTCTTC. It yields the protein CSVSPRGNDNEQFF.

This chain joins TRBV20-1 and TRBJ1-5; a weak D match, TRBD1 (6 bases). V lost 3 bases to trimming and J lost 4 bases, with 22 bases between them. The CDR3 runs 17 residues. Germline assignment: CDR1 DFQATT and CDR2 SNEGSKA (reference sequence). This CDR3 is CSASDMEAGVWNQPQHF. The CDR3 DNA follows: TGCAGTGCTAGTGATATGGAGGCAGGGGTATGGAATCAGCCCCAGCATTTT.

The chain is built from TRBV4-3 and TRBJ2-7; the D gene is possibly TRBD2 (5 bases). Germline-derived CDR1 and CDR2 are LGHNA and YSLEER. Trimming removed 4 bases from V and 5 bases from J, with 15 bases in between. The length of the CDR3 is 14 residues. The CDR3, as DNA: TGCGCCAGCAGCCTTTCTCCGGGATTAGACGAGCAGTACTTC. This gives the protein CASSLSPGLDEQYF.